This T cell receptor beta chain was documented in a study of T cell repertoires in cytomegalovirus infection. Overall study: CMV epitopes in the study were HLA-C-restricted (recently identified) and HLA-B-restricted (well studied). Study-wide results and limits: Carriers of CMV plus the relevant HLA were identified by cumulative public TCR beta family frequency.

This clonotype was counted between two and nine times. Its target is not known. TCRdb itself ran the reads through MiXCR, one entry per CDR3 protein. The table includes a few hundred thousand distinct CDR3 sequences, 33% detected once. With V trimmed by 2 bases and J by 4 bases, 11 bases remained unmatched. CDR1 is MNHNS and CDR2 is SASEGT in the germline V gene. The CDR3 is 17 amino acids. The specimen comprised cultured PBMCs, sampled from culture after CMV antigen stimulation. The chain uses TRBV6-1 and TRBJ2-1; 7 bases map to TRBD2. The source of this sequence is a human donor in good health (CMV status not recorded). Some clones in this sample may be carry-over from other donors' samples. Here the CDR3 DNA reads TGTGCCAGCAGTGAAAGGATGTGGCTAGCGGCTTACAATGAGCAGTTCTTC. Its translation is CASSERMWLAAYNEQFF.